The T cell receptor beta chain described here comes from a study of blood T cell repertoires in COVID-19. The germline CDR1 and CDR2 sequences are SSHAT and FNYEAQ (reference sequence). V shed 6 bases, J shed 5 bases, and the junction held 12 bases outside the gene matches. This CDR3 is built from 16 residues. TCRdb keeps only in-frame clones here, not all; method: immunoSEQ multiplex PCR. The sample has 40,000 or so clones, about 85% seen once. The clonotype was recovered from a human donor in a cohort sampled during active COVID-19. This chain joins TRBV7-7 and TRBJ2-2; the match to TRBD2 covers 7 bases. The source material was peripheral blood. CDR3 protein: CASSRTSQRGTGELFF. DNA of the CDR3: TGTGCCAGCAGTCGAACAAGCCAGCGGGGTACCGGGGAGCTGTTTTTT.